Listed here is a single T cell receptor (beta chain). Its target is unknown. cDNA specific to TCR beta was made from 500 ng of total RNA, with a constant-region primer employed for priming. Three nested multiplex PCR rounds, a slightly modified ARM-PCR, produced the libraries for TCR beta. The first two PCR rounds used TRBV1-TRBV30 forward primers with a C-beta reverse primer, roughly 10 cycles each. A single record per CDR3 protein comes from TCRdb applying MiXCR to the multiplex PCR reads. The sample lists 100,000 or so distinct CDR3 sequences, 69% occurring once. The CDR3 length is 13 residues. Trimming removed 1 base from V and 9 bases from J, with 10 bases in between. The V gene's germline CDR1 is SGHAT and CDR2 FQNNGV. Taking about 17-32 mg of unsorted bulk tissue, the authors co-extracted RNA and DNA. Resection treated the patients' primary liver carcinoma. Donors were untreated and chronically infected with HBV.

This sample is part of a study of tumor-infiltrating lymphocytes in primary liver carcinoma. Study context: The cohort included men and women aged 30 to 69 years.

General observations from the study: Tumors reached a significantly greater top-250-clone fraction than blood did (p = 0.039).

Sequenced: liver tumor tissue from sampling region 5. Sample subset: tumor region T5, tumor centre. The rearrangement joins TRBV11-2 to TRBJ2-1, with D maybe TRBD1 (5 bases). The sequence came from an older woman with primary liver carcinoma and hepatitis B virus infection. CDR3 DNA sequence: TGTGCCAGCAGCTTAGGACAGTGCAGTGAGCAGTTCTTC. It codes for CASSLGQCSEQFF.